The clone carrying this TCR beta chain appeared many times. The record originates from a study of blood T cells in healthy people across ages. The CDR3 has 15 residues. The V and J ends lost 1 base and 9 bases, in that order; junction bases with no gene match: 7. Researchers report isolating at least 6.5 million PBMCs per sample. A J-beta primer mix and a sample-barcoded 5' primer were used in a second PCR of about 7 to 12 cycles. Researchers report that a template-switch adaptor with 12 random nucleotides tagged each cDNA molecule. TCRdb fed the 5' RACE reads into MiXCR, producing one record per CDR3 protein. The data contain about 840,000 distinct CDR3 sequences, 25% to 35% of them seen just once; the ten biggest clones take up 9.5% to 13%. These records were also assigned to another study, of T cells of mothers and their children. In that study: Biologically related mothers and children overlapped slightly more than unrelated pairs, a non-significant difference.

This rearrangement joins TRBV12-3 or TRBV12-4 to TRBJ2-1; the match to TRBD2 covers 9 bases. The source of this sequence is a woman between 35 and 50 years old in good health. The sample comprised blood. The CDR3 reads CASSLGGSGGGEQFF. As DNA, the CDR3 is TGTGCCAGCAGTTTAGGCGGTAGCGGGGGAGGTGAGCAGTTCTTC.